These T cell receptor beta chains were read from a single sample in a study of spatial heterogeneity in lung cancer. MiXCR was run by TCRdb on the 5' RACE reads, yielding one entry per CDR3 protein. This table holds about 17,000 distinct CDR3 sequences, over 15% found once. Sample: PBMCs, taken at surgery. The receptors here all came from a male donor with early-stage non-small cell lung cancer. CDR3s include the opening cysteine and the closing phenylalanine or tryptophan. The D gene is left open where the match is weak. Clone size is not always given. Where it is, it says once, few, many or a class for expanded clones.

clone size: medium-sized
J gene: TRBJ2-1
D gene: TRBD2
V gene: TRBV6-5
CDR3 protein: CASSWREGRNEQFF
CDR3 DNA: TGTGCCAGCAGTTGGCGGGAGGGACGGAATGAGCAGTTCTTC

clone size: many
J gene: TRBJ1-1
D gene: .
V gene: TRBV29-1
CDR3 protein: CSATANTEAFF
CDR3 DNA: TGCAGCGCAACAGCCAACACTGAAGCTTTCTTT

clone size: many
J gene: TRBJ1-1
D gene: .
V gene: TRBV12-3/TRBV12-4
CDR3 protein: CASSSILASGDSGTEAFF
CDR3 DNA: TGTGCCAGCAGTTCTATCCTAGCCAGCGGGGATTCTGGCACTGAAGCTTTCTTT

clone size: many
J gene: TRBJ1-4
D gene: .
V gene: TRBV19
CDR3 protein: CASSTVQGNNEKLFF
CDR3 DNA: TGTGCCAGTAGTACCGTCCAGGGGAATAATGAAAAACTGTTTTTT

clone size: once
J gene: TRBJ1-6
D gene: .
V gene: TRBV20-1
CDR3 protein: CSARLTGIGANSPLHF
CDR3 DNA: TGCAGTGCTAGGCTGACAGGCATTGGCGCAAATTCACCCCTCCACTTT

clone size: .
J gene: TRBJ2-7
D gene: .
V gene: TRBV18
CDR3 protein: CASSPGNSYEQYF
CDR3 DNA: TGTGCCAGCTCACCAGGCAATTCCTACGAGCAGTACTTC

clone size: many
J gene: TRBJ1-4
D gene: .
V gene: TRBV7-7
CDR3 protein: CASAAAANEKLFF
CDR3 DNA: TGTGCTAGCGCCGCGGCTGCTAATGAAAAACTGTTTTTT

clone size: many
J gene: TRBJ1-2
D gene: TRBD1
V gene: TRBV7-9
CDR3 protein: CASSLWGQDGYTF
CDR3 DNA: TGTGCCAGCAGCTTATGGGGACAGGATGGCTACACCTTC

clone size: many
J gene: TRBJ2-1
D gene: TRBD1
V gene: TRBV5-1
CDR3 protein: CASTTGAYNEQFF
CDR3 DNA: TGCGCCAGCACCACAGGGGCCTACAATGAGCAGTTCTTC

clone size: .
J gene: TRBJ2-2
D gene: .
V gene: TRBV2
CDR3 protein: CASWAQGGTGELFF
CDR3 DNA: TGTGCCAGTTGGGCACAGGGCGGAACCGGGGAGCTGTTTTTT

clone size: medium-sized
J gene: TRBJ1-6
D gene: TRBD1
V gene: TRBV6-1
CDR3 protein: CASSPDRPPYNSPLHF
CDR3 DNA: TGTGCCAGCAGTCCGGACAGGCCGCCCTATAATTCACCCCTCCACTTT